These 23 T cell receptor gamma chains came from one sample sequenced in a study of γδ T cells in repeated Plasmodium falciparum infection. TCRdb reran clone calling via CATT on the multiplex PCR reads. The sample lists approximately 26,000 gamma-chain clones, 3% occurring once. Vgamma9/Vdelta2+ and Vdelta2-negative gammadelta T cells were flow-sorted from PBMC for bulk sequencing. Source material: gamma-delta T cells from blood. The receptors come from a pool of human donors (malaria-infected and uninfected, not separated).

This clone was seen a few times. A read error likely explains why the TCRdb protein, taken from a much larger clone, differs from this DNA's translation at residue 10; the protein shown is translated from the DNA. This chain joins TRGV9 and TRGJP. Assignment of the J gene here rests on matching the DNA to germline, because TCRdb gives none. The germline gives CDR1 GITISATS, CDR2 ISYDGTV (reference sequence). The V gene end was trimmed by 0 bases and the J gene end by 8 bases; junction bases not matched to a gene: 10. The CDR3 covers 18 residues. The CDR3 reads CALWEVLTRKLGKKIKVF. The CDR3 DNA is TGTGCCTTGTGGGAGGTGCTGACGAGAAAGTTGGGCAAAAAAATCAAGGTATTT.

This clone was counted many times. TCRdb's protein for this DNA is that of a much larger clone and differs from the translation at residue 6, likely a read error; the protein shown is the DNA translation. The rearrangement joins TRGV9 to TRGJ1 or TRGJ2. J gave up 7 bases and V 3 bases, and 9 bases lay outside the gene matches. Germline V gene sequence: CDR1 GITISATS, CDR2 ISYDGTV (reference sequence). The CDR3 totals 13 residues. CDR3 in amino acids: CALWELLRYKKLF. The CDR3 nucleotides read TGTGCCTTGTGGGAGCTGCTACGGTATAAGAAACTCTTT.

The J gene is TRGJP, the V gene TRGV9. The J gene was missing in TCRdb and was found by matching the end of the DNA to germline. Germline assignment: CDR1 GITISATS and CDR2 ISYDGTV (reference sequence). With V trimmed by 4 bases and J by 9 bases, 12 bases remained unmatched. CDR3 length equals 17 residues. CDR3 nucleotide sequence: TGTGCCTTGTGGGACCAGGTGCCAGGGTTGGGCAAAAAAATCAAGGTATTT. Translation: CALWDQVPGLGKKIKVF.

Remarks on this clone: The protein held in TCRdb is that of a much larger clone and does not match this DNA's translation at residue 11, likely because of a read error; the protein shown is translated from the DNA. The chain recombines TRGV9 with TRGJ1 or TRGJ2. The J gene comes from matching the DNA to germline here; TCRdb lacks it. Germline trimming cut 1 base from V and 8 bases from J; bases unmatched to any gene: 14. From germline, CDR1 is GITISATS and CDR2 ISYDGTV (reference sequence). This CDR3 comprises 15 residues. DNA for the CDR3: TGTGCCTTGTGGGAGGTTACTAGAACCTATCATAAGAAACTCTTT. Translated, it gives CALWEVTRTYHKKLF.

Details on this clone: A read error is the likely source, as a far larger clone sits one nucleotide away. Within the sample, other DNA sequences also encode this same CDR3. V and J are TRGV4 and TRGJ1 or TRGJ2. TCRdb offers no J gene call, so here the DNA was matched to germline to obtain one. The germline V gene has CDR1 EGSTGY and CDR2 YDSYTSSV. The CDR3 spans 14 residues. This CDR3 reads CATWDLGNYYKKLF. The DNA of the CDR3 is TGCGCCACCTGGGATTTGGGGAATTATTATAAGAAACTCTTT.

On this clone itself: A far larger clone differs by one base, so this is likely a read error. Because the CDR3's place on the DNA is in doubt, the DNA is left out and the CDR3 is given as listed by TCRdb. This same CDR3 is encoded by further DNA sequences in the sample. The J gene went uncalled, whereas the V gene is TRGV2. From its first to its last residue, the CDR3 has 32 amino acids. Germline CDR1 reads EGSNGY; CDR2 reads YDSYNSKV. This CDR3 reads CATWDGRRIIRNSLAVEQHLLSQVSIGRIQHF.

Comment on this clone: A far bigger clonotype differs at one base, so this is likely a read error. The DNA is left out, because the CDR3 cannot be placed on it with certainty; the CDR3 is given as TCRdb lists it. The J segment was not called; the V segment is TRGV5. Ends included, the CDR3 has 32 residues. In germline, CDR1 is VINAFY, CDR2 YDVSNSKD. CDR3: CATWDRLGIIRNSLAVEQHLLSQVSIGRIQHF.

The sample holds many counts of this clone. The TCRdb protein, from a much larger clone, departs from this DNA's translation at residue 10, likely by read error; the protein shown derives from the DNA. The gene calls are TRGV9 and TRGJ1 or TRGJ2. Matching the DNA to germline supplied the J gene, which TCRdb does not give. The CDR3 length is 14 residues. Looked up from germline, CDR1 is GITISATS and CDR2 is ISYDGTV (reference sequence). Unmatched junction bases numbered 10, after V lost 0 bases and J lost 8 bases. Written as DNA, the CDR3 is TGTGCCTTGTGGGAGGTGCTACCGAATCATAAGAAACTCTTT. Its protein is CALWEVLPNHKKLF.

For this clone: The protein that TCRdb holds for this DNA derives from a much larger clone and differs from the translated DNA at residue 11, which likely indicates a read error; the protein shown here is translated from the DNA. The V gene call is TRGV9, and the J gene call is absent. The CDR3 loop spans 13 amino acids. Germline CDR1 is GITISATS and CDR2 is ISYDGTV (reference sequence). DNA for the CDR3: TGTGCCTTGTGGGAGGTGCCTCGGCATAAGGAACTCTTT. The encoded protein is CALWEVPRHKELF.

The sample holds many counts of this clone. The rearrangement uses TRGV5 and TRGJ1 or TRGJ2. The J gene was missing in TCRdb and was found by matching the end of the DNA to germline. Germline CDR1 is VINAFY and CDR2 is YDVSNSKD. V shed 5 bases and J 10 bases; nucleotides not matched to a gene: 8. The length of the CDR3 is 11 residues. As DNA, the CDR3 is TGTGCCACCTGGGGCTTGCGGAAGAAACTCTTT. Residues: CATWGLRKKLF.

This clone was found many times. The protein that TCRdb holds for this DNA derives from a much larger clone and differs from the translated DNA at residue 6, which likely indicates a read error; the protein shown here is translated from the DNA. This chain connects TRGV3 to TRGJ1 or TRGJ2. The CDR3 is 9 residues long. Germline CDR1 and CDR2: VTNTFY and YDVSTARD (reference sequence). The CDR3 sequence: CATCYNKLF. The CDR3 nucleotides are TGTGCCACCTGTTATAATAAACTCTTT.

This clone has just one count. The genes are TRGV3 and TRGJP1. Germline matching of the DNA provided the J gene here, since TCRdb leaves it blank. The V segment lost 1 base and the J segment 15 bases; nucleotides outside the gene matches: 17. The CDR3 extends over 15 amino acids. Germline CDR1 VTNTFY, CDR2 YDVSTARD (reference sequence). The CDR3 DNA reads TGTGCCACCTGGGACAGAATATACCACTGGTTGGTCAAGATATTT. Its protein is CATWDRIYHWLVKIF.

For this clone: The protein TCRdb gives is from a much larger clone and does not agree with this DNA's translation at residue 6, likely a read error; the protein shown here comes from the DNA. This chain joins TRGV3 and TRGJ1 or TRGJ2. No J gene was available from TCRdb, and it was assigned here by a germline match of the DNA. The junction had 14 bases not matched to a gene; V was cut back by 3 bases and J by 12 bases. Germline V gene sequence: CDR1 VTNTFY, CDR2 YDVSTARD (reference sequence). The CDR3 is made up of 13 amino acids. DNA for the CDR3: TGTGCCACCTGGGACTGGCTATTGCGGGCGAAACTCTTT. Translation: CATWDWLLRAKLF.

In its sample, this clone was seen a few times. TCRdb's protein, taken from a much larger clone, differs from this DNA's translation at residue 3, likely owing to a read error; the protein displayed comes from the DNA. The J gene is TRGJ1 or TRGJ2, the V gene TRGV4. The CDR3 sequence is 13 residues long. Per germline, CDR1 EGSTGY and CDR2 YDSYTSSV. The DNA for the CDR3 is TGTGCCCCCTGGGATGGTTCCAATTATAAGAAACTCTTT. Translation: CAPWDGSNYKKLF.

This clone was counted many times. TCRdb has a much larger clone's protein, which differs at residue 4 from the translation of this DNA, likely because of a read error; what is shown is the protein translated from the DNA. The genes are TRGV4 and TRGJ1 or TRGJ2. CDR1 and CDR2 (germline): EGSTGY, YDSYTSSV. This CDR3 contains 12 residues. With V trimmed by 9 bases and J by 1 base, 6 bases remained unmatched. CDR3 residues: CATRPNYYKKLF. As DNA, the CDR3 is TGTGCCACCCGGCCCAATTATTATAAGAAACTCTTT.

For this clone: The protein given by TCRdb reflects a much larger clone and differs at residue 14 from this DNA's translation, likely from a read error; the protein shown is the DNA's translation. This rearrangement joins TRGV9 to TRGJ1 or TRGJ2. The J gene, left out of TCRdb, was set here by checking the DNA against germline. The germline V gene has CDR1 GITISATS and CDR2 ISYDGTV (reference sequence). This CDR3 spans 18 amino acids. CDR3 nucleotides: TGTGCCTTGTGGGAGGTGAGGAGAACTCCGACGACTTATTGTAAGAAACTCTTT. Translation: CALWEVRRTPTTYCKKLF.

This clone occurred a few times. The TCRdb record carries a much larger clone's protein, which differs from this DNA's translation at residue 3; a read error is the likely cause, and the protein listed here is the DNA translation. The V call is TRGV5, the J call TRGJ1 or TRGJ2. The J gene is absent in TCRdb and was assigned here via DNA matching to germline. This CDR3 is 14 amino acids long. Looked up from germline, CDR1 is VINAFY and CDR2 is YDVSNSKD. This chain's CDR3 is CAIWDKGRDYKKLF. Written as DNA, the CDR3 is TGTGCCATCTGGGACAAGGGTAGGGATTATAAGAAACTCTTT.

This clone appeared many times. TCRdb assigns this DNA the protein of a much larger clone, which departs from its translation at residue 5; this likely reflects a read error, and the protein shown comes from translating the DNA. The rearrangement joins TRGV9 to TRGJ1 or TRGJ2. The J gene was missing in TCRdb and was found by matching the end of the DNA to germline. The CDR3 length is 13 residues. V dropped 5 bases and J dropped 4; count of bases not matched to a gene: 8. Germline CDR1 is GITISATS and CDR2 is ISYDGTV (reference sequence). The CDR3 DNA is TGTGCCTTGTGGGGGCTAAAGTATTATAAGAAACTCTTT. This translates into CALWGLKYYKKLF.

The table lists this clone with many counts. A far larger clone is just one base off, so this is likely a read error. Different DNA sequences within this sample yield the same CDR3. The V and J genes are TRGV3 and TRGJ1 or TRGJ2. The CDR3 is made up of 13 amino acids. J gave up 3 bases and V 1 base, and 3 bases lay outside the gene matches. Germline V gene sequence: CDR1 VTNTFY, CDR2 YDVSTARD (reference sequence). The DNA for the CDR3 is TGTGCCACCTGGGACAGATTTTATTATAAGAAACTCTTT. Its protein product is CATWDRFYYKKLF.

Concerning this clone: The protein recorded in TCRdb matches a much larger clone and deviates from this DNA's translation at residue 5, suggesting a read error; the protein here is obtained by translating the DNA. This chain links TRGV3 with TRGJ1 or TRGJ2. Matching the DNA to germline supplied the J gene, which TCRdb does not give. Germline CDR1 reads VTNTFY; CDR2 reads YDVSTARD (reference sequence). This CDR3 is built from 13 residues. V lost 6 bases, J lost 0 bases, and 5 bases stayed unmatched. The CDR3 DNA follows: TGTGCCACCTGGAAGTTGAATTATTATAAGAAACTCTTT. This codes for CATWKLNYYKKLF.

On this clone itself: TCRdb's protein, taken from a much larger clone, differs from this DNA's translation at residue 8, likely owing to a read error; the protein displayed comes from the DNA. This chain uses TRGV2 with TRGJP. Matching the DNA to germline supplied the J gene, which TCRdb does not give. Germline V gives CDR1 EGSNGY, CDR2 YDSYNSKV. The CDR3 is 17 amino acids. Trimming took 5 bases from V and 5 from J; bases not matched to a gene: 9. The CDR3 nucleotides read TGTGCCACCTGGGCCCCCAAGGAAGAGTTGGGCAAAAAAATCAAGGTATTT. This codes for CATWAPKEELGKKIKVF.

This clone was seen at least ten times. A far larger clone is one nucleotide away, so this likely arose from a read error. Other DNA sequences in this sample translate to the same CDR3. CDR3: CALYNYYKKLF. The CDR3, as DNA: TGTGCCCTGTACAATTATTATAAGAAACTCTTT. The J gene is TRGJ1 or TRGJ2, the V gene TRGV9. TCRdb does not report a J gene; here it was assigned by matching the DNA to germline references. The CDR3 totals 11 residues. V trimming: 12 bases; J trimming: 1 base; junction bases outside the gene matches: 6. CDR1 is GITISATS and CDR2 is ISYDGTV in the germline V gene (reference sequence).

This clone was seen a few times. The translation of this DNA and the TCRdb protein of a much larger clone differ at residue 8, probably owing to a read error; the protein shown here is translated from the DNA. This chain links TRGV9 with TRGJ1 or TRGJ2. The J gene, missing from TCRdb, was assigned here through DNA to germline matching. J was trimmed by 0 bases and V by 0 bases; bases with no gene match: 14. The CDR3 covers 18 residues. The germline V gene encodes CDR1 GITISATS and CDR2 ISYDGTV (reference sequence). The CDR3 loop reads CALWEVHGVDRNYYKKLF. CDR3 nucleotide sequence: TGTGCCTTGTGGGAGGTGCACGGGGTAGATCGGAATTATTATAAGAAACTCTTT.